This TCR beta chain was identified in a study of blood T cell repertoires in COVID-19. The ends lost 0 bases at V and 0 bases at J; junction bases unmatched: 2. The V gene's germline CDR1 is SGHRS and CDR2 YFSETQ. The CDR3 consists of 16 residues. Some clones are missing from TCRdb's copy, which holds only in-frame ones; the method was immunoSEQ multiplex PCR. The repertoire includes roughly 230,000 clones, roughly 84% of them detected once, and 3.6% sits in the top ten. This chain links TRBV5-1 with TRBJ2-3; 9 bases are shared with TRBD1. Specimen: peripheral blood. The receptor was isolated from a woman aged 80 or over with acute or convalescent COVID-19. CDR3 protein: CASSLEQGASTDTQYF. In DNA form, the CDR3 reads TGCGCCAGCAGCTTGGAACAGGGGGCGAGCACAGATACGCAGTATTTT.